This T cell receptor (beta chain) was captured in a study of blood T cell repertoires in COVID-19 (dated by TCRdb to about 2020). At the level of the whole study: Samples covering the acute and convalescent phases of COVID-19 were provided by collaborators in the United States, Italy and Spain. Subjects who had been exposed to COVID-19, were actively infected with it, or had recovered from it provided the deeply sampled blood TCRbeta repertoires that made up the dataset. The material from the prospective study consisted of cDNA or gDNA derived from T cells, B-cell-depleted T cells, or PBMCs. The samples were drawn from the first 160 participants of the ongoing ImmuneRACE study and from 1,200 or so subjects provided by 6 global collaborators. Nearly every sample came with metadata listing a de-identified subject ID, COVID-19 status, age in years and sex. A freely available public database, intended as a resource for researchers studying the immune response to SARS-CoV-2, is where the repertoires were released. Where available, HLA class I and class II types were taken from metadata supplied by the sample provider and were not determined by assay-based typing.

The immunoSEQ Assay, a bias-controlled multiplex PCR, was used to amplify TCRbeta CDR3 regions from genomic DNA. Processing in the source paper ran as follows. Nucleated cell counts per sample were estimated from amplification of reference gene primers within the assay. Sequence reads were collapsed and filtered to measure the absolute abundance of every unique TCRbeta CDR3 rearrangement. Productive Simpson clonality was computed per sample as the square root of Simpson's diversity index over productive rearrangements. TCRdb provides this immuneACCESS table in a form limited to in-frame rearrangements. Some clones are lacking; in checked studies, under half of them reflect an unresolved V gene, and why the rest are absent is not known. From that table come the V and J calls and clone size; the DNA was used to work out D and trimming. Within this sample are roughly 300,000 clones, with 65% to 90% of them counted one time only. Together, the top ten hold roughly 10% of the sample.

Details on this clone: Its antigen is currently not known. No much larger clone is present one base from it, and per-base qualities are unavailable.

The germline V gene (reference sequence) provides CDR1 LNHDA and CDR2 SQIVND. Between the V and J ends, shortened by 4 bases and 3 bases respectively, the junction contains 13 bases. The CDR3, cysteine through phenylalanine, is 14 amino acids long. Only the CDR3 DNA stays, 42 bases, in frame from base 1. Enrolling through a virtual design, the prospective study's participants ranged in age from about 18 to 89 years and lived across roughly 23 United States geographic areas. In the prospective study, participants were assigned to cohorts based on the clinical history participants reported in a screening survey and a study questionnaire. For ImmuneRACE Cohort 3, a participant was defined as recovered based on two consecutive negative NP/OP PCR tests, clearance by a healthcare professional, or resolution of symptoms. In the prospective study, whole blood, serum and a nasopharyngeal or oropharyngeal swab were collected from each participant by mobile phlebotomists. Prospective study participants could optionally give additional blood draws and questionnaires over an approximately two-month period. Before DNA extraction, prospective study blood samples were shipped either frozen or at room temperature.

The study at large found these results: How much clinical and demographic metadata was included differed by source and by participant, and the metadata was provided uncurated.

The receptor was isolated from a woman under 30 who had recovered from COVID-19. This chain is built from TRBV19 and TRBJ2-7; TRBD1 is possibly the D segment (5 matching bases). The sequenced sample consisted of PBMCs or T cells enriched from blood (not recorded which). CDR3 region: CASSTGWGFYEQYF. The DNA sequence is as follows: TGTGCCAGTAGTACAGGGTGGGGTTTCTACGAGCAGTACTTC.